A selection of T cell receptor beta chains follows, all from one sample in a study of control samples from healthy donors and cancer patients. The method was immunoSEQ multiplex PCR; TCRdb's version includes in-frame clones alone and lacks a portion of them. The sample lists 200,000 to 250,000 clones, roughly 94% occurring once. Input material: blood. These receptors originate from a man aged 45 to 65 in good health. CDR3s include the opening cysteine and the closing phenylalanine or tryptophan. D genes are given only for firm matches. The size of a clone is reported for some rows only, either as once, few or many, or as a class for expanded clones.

CDR3 protein: CASSMFQAPNTGELFF
CDR3 DNA: TGTGCCAGTAGTATGTTCCAGGCCCCGAACACCGGGGAGCTGTTTTTT
clone size: .
J gene: TRBJ2-2
CDR3 length: 16
D gene: .
V gene: TRBV19

CDR3 protein: CASSLGLGTGNMNTEAFF
CDR3 DNA: TGTGCCAGCAGCTTGGGTCTTGGGACAGGGAACATGAACACTGAAGCTTTCTTT
clone size: .
J gene: TRBJ1-1
CDR3 length: 18
D gene: TRBD1
V gene: TRBV5-4

CDR3 protein: CASSRNDRTNTEAFF
CDR3 DNA: TGCGCCAGCAGCCGCAACGACAGAACGAACACTGAAGCTTTCTTT
clone size: .
J gene: TRBJ1-1
CDR3 length: 15
D gene: .
V gene: TRBV5-1

CDR3 protein: CASSPPGYGYTF
CDR3 DNA: TGTGCCAGCAGTCCCCCGGGCTATGGCTACACCTTC
clone size: .
J gene: TRBJ1-2
CDR3 length: 12
D gene: .
V gene: TRBV28

CDR3 protein: CASRIQVYSNQPQHF
CDR3 DNA: TGTGCCAGCCGGATCCAAGTTTATAGCAATCAGCCCCAGCATTTT
clone size: .
J gene: TRBJ1-5
CDR3 length: 15
D gene: .
V gene: TRBV6-5

CDR3 protein: CASSLQGITDTQYF
CDR3 DNA: TGTGCCAGCAGCTTGCAGGGAATCACAGATACGCAGTATTTT
clone size: once
J gene: TRBJ2-3
CDR3 length: 14
D gene: .
V gene: TRBV5-4

CDR3 protein: CASSLADGQGTGEQFF
CDR3 DNA: TGTGCCAGCAGCTTGGCCGACGGACAGGGAACGGGTGAGCAGTTCTTC
clone size: .
J gene: TRBJ2-1
CDR3 length: 16
D gene: TRBD1
V gene: TRBV5-4

CDR3 protein: CASSLEQGVGWYF
CDR3 DNA: TGTGCCAGCAGCTTAGAACAGGGGGTTGGATGGTACTTC
clone size: .
J gene: TRBJ2-7
CDR3 length: 13
D gene: TRBD1
V gene: TRBV7-9

CDR3 protein: CASSVDEGPYEQYF
CDR3 DNA: TGTGCCAGCAGCGTAGACGAGGGGCCGTACGAGCAGTACTTC
clone size: .
J gene: TRBJ2-7
CDR3 length: 14
D gene: .
V gene: TRBV9

CDR3 protein: CASRQGISSYNEQFF
CDR3 DNA: TGTGCCAGCCGACAAGGTATCAGCTCCTACAATGAGCAGTTCTTC
clone size: .
J gene: TRBJ2-1
CDR3 length: 15
D gene: .
V gene: TRBV2

CDR3 protein: CASSMGAGGISTEAFF
CDR3 DNA: TGTGCCAGTAGTATGGGGGCAGGGGGGATTAGCACTGAAGCTTTCTTT
clone size: .
J gene: TRBJ1-1
CDR3 length: 16
D gene: TRBD1
V gene: TRBV19

CDR3 protein: CASSPLTRETQYF
CDR3 DNA: TGTGCCAGCAGCCCCCTTACCCGGGAGACCCAGTACTTC
clone size: .
J gene: TRBJ2-5
CDR3 length: 13
D gene: .
V gene: TRBV4-2

CDR3 protein: CASRLEGAGELFF
CDR3 DNA: TGTGCCAGCAGACTGGAGGGGGCCGGGGAGCTGTTTTTT
clone size: .
J gene: TRBJ2-2
CDR3 length: 13
D gene: .
V gene: TRBV5-4

CDR3 protein: CASSPLGERIQETQYF
CDR3 DNA: TGTGCCAGCAGTCCGCTCGGGGAGAGGATACAAGAGACCCAGTACTTC
clone size: .
J gene: TRBJ2-5
CDR3 length: 16
D gene: .
V gene: TRBV28

CDR3 protein: CASSYGGLSYGYTF
CDR3 DNA: TGTGCCAGCAGTTATGGGGGGCTAAGCTATGGCTACACCTTC
clone size: .
J gene: TRBJ1-2
CDR3 length: 14
D gene: .
V gene: TRBV6-6

CDR3 protein: CASSLWANQPQHF
CDR3 DNA: TGCGCCAGCAGCTTGTGGGCCAATCAGCCCCAGCATTTT
clone size: .
J gene: TRBJ1-5
CDR3 length: 13
D gene: .
V gene: TRBV5-1

CDR3 protein: CASSFVGGSGNTIYF
CDR3 DNA: TGTGCCAGCAGCTTCGTGGGGGGGAGTGGAAACACCATATATTTT
clone size: once
J gene: TRBJ1-3
CDR3 length: 15
D gene: .
V gene: TRBV7-2

CDR3 protein: CASRKIGGRDTQYF
CDR3 DNA: TGTGCCAGCAGAAAAATCGGGGGTCGGGATACGCAGTATTTT
clone size: .
J gene: TRBJ2-3
CDR3 length: 14
D gene: .
V gene: TRBV4-2

CDR3 protein: CASSETGDFQPQHF
CDR3 DNA: TGTGCCAGCAGCGAGACAGGGGATTTCCAGCCCCAGCATTTT
clone size: .
J gene: TRBJ1-5
CDR3 length: 14
D gene: TRBD1
V gene: TRBV6-5

CDR3 protein: CASSATASNTGELFF
CDR3 DNA: TGTGCCAGCAGCGCGACAGCTTCGAACACCGGGGAGCTGTTTTTT
clone size: .
J gene: TRBJ2-2
CDR3 length: 15
D gene: .
V gene: TRBV11-3

CDR3 protein: CASSSPSRLEQFF
CDR3 DNA: TGTGCCAGCAGCTCGCCCAGTAGACTTGAGCAGTTCTTC
clone size: .
J gene: TRBJ2-1
CDR3 length: 13
D gene: .
V gene: TRBV11-2

CDR3 protein: CSASPGQGPSNSNQPQHF
CDR3 DNA: TGCAGTGCTAGTCCGGGACAGGGTCCCTCTAATAGCAATCAGCCCCAGCATTTT
clone size: .
J gene: TRBJ1-5
CDR3 length: 18
D gene: TRBD1
V gene: TRBV20-1

CDR3 protein: CASSVDSGHLNTGELFF
CDR3 DNA: TGTGCCAGCAGCGTCGACTCGGGACACCTGAACACCGGGGAGCTGTTTTTT
clone size: .
J gene: TRBJ2-2
CDR3 length: 17
D gene: .
V gene: TRBV7-2

CDR3 protein: CASTSLSTDTQYF
CDR3 DNA: TGTGCCAGCACCTCTCTAAGCACAGATACGCAGTATTTT
clone size: few
J gene: TRBJ2-3
CDR3 length: 13
D gene: .
V gene: TRBV7-2

CDR3 protein: CASSLAGGADEAFF
CDR3 DNA: TGTGCCAGCAGCTTAGCCGGGGGGGCAGATGAAGCTTTCTTT
clone size: .
J gene: TRBJ1-1
CDR3 length: 14
D gene: .
V gene: TRBV11-1

CDR3 protein: CATANPGQSRNNQPQHF
CDR3 DNA: TGTGCCACCGCAAACCCGGGACAGAGCCGAAACAATCAGCCCCAGCATTTT
clone size: .
J gene: TRBJ1-5
CDR3 length: 17
D gene: TRBD1
V gene: TRBV24-1

CDR3 protein: CASSLAGQGTSGTGELFF
CDR3 DNA: TGCGCCAGCAGCTTGGCGGGACAGGGGACGTCGGGCACCGGGGAGCTGTTTTTT
clone size: once
J gene: TRBJ2-2
CDR3 length: 18
D gene: TRBD1
V gene: TRBV5-1

CDR3 protein: CASSSIQRGGGETQYF
CDR3 DNA: TGCGCCAGCAGCAGCATTCAGCGGGGGGGAGGAGAGACCCAGTACTTC
clone size: once
J gene: TRBJ2-5
CDR3 length: 16
D gene: TRBD2
V gene: TRBV5-1

CDR3 protein: CASGDRGNSPLHF
CDR3 DNA: TGTGCCAGCGGCGACAGGGGGAATTCACCCCTCCACTTT
clone size: .
J gene: TRBJ1-6
CDR3 length: 13
D gene: TRBD1
V gene: TRBV7-6

CDR3 protein: CASTISGGNEQFF
CDR3 DNA: TGTGCCAGCACTATAAGCGGGGGCAATGAGCAGTTCTTC
clone size: .
J gene: TRBJ2-1
CDR3 length: 13
D gene: TRBD2
V gene: TRBV12-3/TRBV12-4

CDR3 protein: CASSEVARPLGNTIYF
CDR3 DNA: TGTGCCAGCAGTGAAGTCGCTAGACCTCTCGGAAACACCATATATTTT
clone size: once
J gene: TRBJ1-3
CDR3 length: 16
D gene: .
V gene: TRBV6-1

CDR3 protein: CASSALNYGYTF
CDR3 DNA: TGTGCCAGCAGTGCCTTGAACTATGGCTACACCTTC
clone size: few
J gene: TRBJ1-2
CDR3 length: 12
D gene: .
V gene: TRBV2

CDR3 protein: CASSQQGRNEKLFF
CDR3 DNA: TGTGCCAGCAGCCAACAGGGGAGGAATGAAAAACTGTTTTTT
clone size: .
J gene: TRBJ1-4
CDR3 length: 14
D gene: TRBD1
V gene: TRBV7-2

CDR3 protein: CASSIGTGRGSTEAFF
CDR3 DNA: TGTGCCAGCAGTATCGGGACAGGGAGGGGCAGCACTGAAGCTTTCTTT
clone size: .
J gene: TRBJ1-1
CDR3 length: 16
D gene: TRBD1
V gene: TRBV6-2/TRBV6-3

CDR3 protein: CASSLWQSTDTQYF
CDR3 DNA: TGTGCCAGCAGCTTGTGGCAGTCCACAGATACGCAGTATTTT
clone size: .
J gene: TRBJ2-3
CDR3 length: 14
D gene: .
V gene: TRBV5-4

CDR3 protein: CASRLGGLDNEQFF
CDR3 DNA: TGTGCCAGCAGGCTAGGGGGCCTTGACAATGAGCAGTTCTTC
clone size: once
J gene: TRBJ2-1
CDR3 length: 14
D gene: TRBD1
V gene: TRBV28

CDR3 protein: CASSVGYETQYF
CDR3 DNA: TGTGCCAGCAGCGTAGGTTACGAGACCCAGTACTTC
clone size: .
J gene: TRBJ2-5
CDR3 length: 12
D gene: .
V gene: TRBV9

CDR3 protein: CASSRSPGQIEAFF
CDR3 DNA: TGTGCCAGCAGCAGAAGCCCCGGACAGATTGAAGCTTTCTTT
clone size: .
J gene: TRBJ1-1
CDR3 length: 14
D gene: .
V gene: TRBV9

CDR3 protein: CASGQGLGYTF
CDR3 DNA: TGTGCCAGCGGGCAGGGGCTTGGCTACACCTTC
clone size: .
J gene: TRBJ1-2
CDR3 length: 11
D gene: .
V gene: TRBV12-3/TRBV12-4

CDR3 protein: CASSLSTGANTGELFF
CDR3 DNA: TGTGCCAGCAGCCTCTCAACGGGGGCGAACACCGGGGAGCTGTTTTTT
clone size: .
J gene: TRBJ2-2
CDR3 length: 16
D gene: .
V gene: TRBV9

CDR3 protein: CASSSGETQYF
CDR3 DNA: TGTGCCAGCAGCTCCGGGGAGACCCAGTACTTC
clone size: .
J gene: TRBJ2-5
CDR3 length: 11
D gene: .
V gene: TRBV7-2

CDR3 protein: CASSLSLRGRGRGPNEQFF
CDR3 DNA: TGTGCCAGCAGCCTTTCTCTAAGGGGGCGGGGCCGGGGGCCCAATGAGCAGTTCTTC
clone size: .
J gene: TRBJ2-1
CDR3 length: 19
D gene: .
V gene: TRBV4-2